This T cell receptor beta chain appears in the sequencing data of a study of T cell repertoires in cytomegalovirus infection. Background on the study: Based on public TCR beta signatures, there were indications of CMV infection and of a matching HLA type.

TCRdb fed the reads into MiXCR, producing one record per CDR3 protein. The sample comprises about 740,000 distinct CDR3 sequences, approximately 40% of which are singletons, and under 3.5% rests with the top ten. Findings of the study overall: Cumulative frequency of public TCR beta families picked out carriers of CMV plus the relevant HLA. HLA-C-restricted CMV clonotypes gave the most frequent clonotype in two of eight donors.

Germline loops: CDR1 MNHEY, CDR2 SVGAGI. After removal of 6 bases from V and 5 bases from J, the junction contained 21 bases not matched to a gene. This CDR3 region has 18 residues. On this clonotype itself: Antigen: not known.

The TCR originated in a human donor in good health (CMV status not recorded). Some clones in this sample may be carry-over from other donors' samples. This chain connects TRBV6-5 to TRBJ2-7; 8 bases align to TRBD1. Specimen: PBMCs. CDR3 sequence reads: CASRRQGPSWLSLHEQYF. The DNA of the CDR3 is TGTGCCAGCAGAAGACAGGGGCCCTCTTGGTTGTCGCTCCACGAGCAGTACTTC.